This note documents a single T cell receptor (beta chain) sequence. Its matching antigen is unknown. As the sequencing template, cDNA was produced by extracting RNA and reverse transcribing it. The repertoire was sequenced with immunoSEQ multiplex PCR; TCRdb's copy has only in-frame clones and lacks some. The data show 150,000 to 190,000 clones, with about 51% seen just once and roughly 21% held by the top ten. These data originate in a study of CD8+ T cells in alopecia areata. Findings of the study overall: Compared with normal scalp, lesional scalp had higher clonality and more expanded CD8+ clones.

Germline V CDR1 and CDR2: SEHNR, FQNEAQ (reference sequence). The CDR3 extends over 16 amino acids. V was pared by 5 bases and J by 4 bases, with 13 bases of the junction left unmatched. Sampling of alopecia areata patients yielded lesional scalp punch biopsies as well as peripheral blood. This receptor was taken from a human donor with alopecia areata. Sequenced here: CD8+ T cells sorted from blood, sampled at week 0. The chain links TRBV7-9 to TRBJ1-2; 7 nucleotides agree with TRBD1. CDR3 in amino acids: CASSPPGQNPSYGYTF. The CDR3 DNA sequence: TGTGCCAGCAGCCCCCCGGGACAGAACCCTTCCTATGGCTACACCTTC.